Described below is a single T cell receptor (beta chain) sequence and its context. From germline, CDR1 is LNHNV and CDR2 YYDKDF (reference sequence). The CDR3 is 17 residues long. The V end lost 5 bases, the J end lost 0 bases, and 16 bases lay between the germline ends. These data are taken from a study of T cell changes during pregnancy in multiple sclerosis. Only in-frame clones appear in the TCRdb table, and some are missing; sequencing was by immunoSEQ multiplex PCR. The table has 55,000 to 85,000 clones, nearly 95% seen once. The TCR originated in a female donor with multiple sclerosis, enrolled in a pregnancy study. The chain is built from TRBV15 and TRBJ2-2, with D perhaps matching TRBD1 (6 bases). Sequenced here: CD4+ T cells from peripheral blood mononuclear cells, sampled after pregnancy. CDR3 coding DNA: TGTGCCACCAGCCCCCTTCACGGACAGTCGAACACCGGGGAGCTGTTTTTT. Its translation is CATSPLHGQSNTGELFF.